The entry that follows covers one TCR beta chain sequence. Antigen specificity is unknown. A much larger clone sits a single nucleotide away, making a read error possible. The CDR3 covers 13 residues. Germline V CDR1 and CDR2: SGHVS, FNYEAQ. Trimming took 6 bases from V and 6 from J, leaving 14 bases between them. This sample stems from a study of read filtering for tumor transcriptome and immune sequencing. Study context: The cohort had roughly 16 men and approximately 13 women aged about 45 to 90, mean roughly 70 years.

Notes on the study in general: Correlation between methods rose after single-read clonotypes were removed. Even smaller IR-seq throughput identified most shared clonotypes.

Molecular barcoded adaptors covering alpha/delta and beta/gamma chains were used on around 400 ng RNA. MiXCR, applied by TCRdb to the reads, yields one record per CDR3 protein. Here the sample spans 75,000 to 95,000 distinct CDR3 sequences, around a fifth being singletons. The source material was a population of CD138-negative cells sorted from bone marrow. This TCR was sampled from a donor aged 40 or older with multiple myeloma. The chain links TRBV7-6 to TRBJ2-5, with TRBD2 as a possible D gene (7 bases). DNA for the CDR3: TGTGCCAGCAGTAGGGGGGGGCAACAGACCCAGTACTTC. Protein: CASSRGGQQTQYF.